This T cell receptor (beta chain) is drawn from a study of blood T cell repertoires in COVID-19. Study summary: PBMCs, B-cell-depleted T cells, or T cells provided the cDNA or gDNA that made up the material.

The CDR3 runs to 16 residues. Germline values: CDR1 SGHDN, CDR2 FVKESK. The trim removed 4 bases at V and 0 bases at J, leaving 7 bases unmatched. Assay: immunoSEQ multiplex PCR; the TCRdb copy retains only in-frame clones and omits some. Among some 150,000 clones listed, about nine tenths were seen once. The receptor comes from a man aged 45-65 years with active or convalescent COVID-19. The sequencing input was peripheral blood. The chain links TRBV14 to TRBJ2-3, with 7 bases that match TRBD2. CDR3 coding DNA: TGTGCCAGCAGCCGCGAGCGGGGCTCTAGCACAGATACGCAGTATTTT. Protein product: CASSRERGSSTDTQYF.